This T cell receptor (beta chain) derives from a study of blood T cell repertoires in COVID-19. Study at large: COVID-19 samples, acute and convalescent, were from the United States, Italy and Spain. PBMCs, B-cell-depleted T cells, or T cells provided the cDNA or gDNA that made up the material.

Patients from Seattle were sampled longitudinally, starting during active infection. Authors' processing steps: The authors estimated nucleated cell counts from reference gene primer amplification. Measured with immunoSEQ multiplex PCR; TCRdb has only the in-frame clones, and not every one. The DNA gave D and trimming, while V, J and clone size come from that table. Altogether roughly 480,000 clones are present, approximately 89% being singletons, with the ten largest covering around 0.9%. This CDR3 is built from 16 residues. V gave up 2 bases and J gave up 0 bases, with 8 bases separating them. From germline, CDR1 is WSHSY and CDR2 SAAADI.

Sequenced: peripheral blood. The gene calls are TRBV10-2 and TRBJ1-6, with D maybe TRBD1 (6 bases). The TCR was taken from a man younger than 30 with COVID-19, enrolled during active disease. The CDR3: CASSEGQSSYNSPLHF. The CDR3 DNA reads TGCGCCAGCAGTGAGGGACAGAGCTCCTATAATTCACCCCTCCACTTT.